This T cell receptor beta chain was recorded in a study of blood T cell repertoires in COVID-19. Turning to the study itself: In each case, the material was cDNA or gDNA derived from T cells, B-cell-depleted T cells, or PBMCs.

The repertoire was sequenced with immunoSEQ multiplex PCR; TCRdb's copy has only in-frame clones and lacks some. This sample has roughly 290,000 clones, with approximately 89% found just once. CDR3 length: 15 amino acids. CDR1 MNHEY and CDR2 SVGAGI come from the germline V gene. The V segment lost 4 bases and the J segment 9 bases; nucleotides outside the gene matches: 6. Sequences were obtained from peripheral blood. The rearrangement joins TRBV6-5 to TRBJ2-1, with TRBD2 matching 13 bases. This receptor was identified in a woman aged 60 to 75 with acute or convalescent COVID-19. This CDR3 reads CASSFRTSGGGEQFF. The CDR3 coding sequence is TGTGCCAGCAGTTTCCGGACTAGCGGGGGAGGTGAGCAGTTCTTC.